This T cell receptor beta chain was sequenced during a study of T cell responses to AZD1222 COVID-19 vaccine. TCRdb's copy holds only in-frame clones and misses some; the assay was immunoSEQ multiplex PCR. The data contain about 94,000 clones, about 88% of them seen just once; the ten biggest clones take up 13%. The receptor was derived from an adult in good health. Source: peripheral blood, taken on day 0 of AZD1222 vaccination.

The CDR3 DNA sequence: TGTGCCAGCAGTTCACACAATGAGCAGTTCTTC. This encodes CASSSHNEQFF. V gene TRBV6-6 combines with J gene TRBJ2-1; D ambiguous. The germline CDR1 and CDR2 sequences are MNHNY and SVGAGI (reference sequence). With 4 bases removed from V and 5 bases from J, the gap between germline ends came to 3 bases. The CDR3 contains 11 residues.